The 10 T cell receptor beta chains below were found in one sample sequenced in a study of blood T cell repertoires in COVID-19. Repertoires were generated with immunoSEQ multiplex PCR, while TCRdb's copy carries only in-frame clones and drops some. Seen here are 200,000 or so clones, about 80% observed once, and the top ten hold about 1.3%. Sequencing used PBMCs or T cells enriched from blood (not recorded which). These receptors were taken from a woman in her forties with acute COVID-19.

J is TRBJ2-1 and V is TRBV19; 9 positions match TRBD1. The length of the CDR3 is 15 residues. The germline gives CDR1 LNHDA, CDR2 SQIVND (reference sequence). With 3 bases clipped from V and 5 bases from J, the junction kept 5 bases outside the gene matches. Written as DNA, the CDR3 is TGTGCCAGTAGTATCGGGACAGGGTGGGACAATGAGCAGTTCTTC. It is translated as CASSIGTGWDNEQFF.

The gene calls are TRBV7-3 and TRBJ1-6, with 11 bases aligning to TRBD1. In germline, CDR1 is SGHTA, CDR2 FQGTGA. V lost 3 bases, J lost 9 bases, and 10 bases stayed unmatched. This CDR3 is 17 amino acids long. For the CDR3, the DNA is TGTGCCAGCAGCTTGACTGGAAGGACAGGGGGCTTTTCACCCCTCCACTTT. Its protein product is CASSLTGRTGGFSPLHF. The variable domain in full, with the rest retrieved from reference TRBV7-3 and TRBJ1-6, is GAGVSQTPSNKVTEKGKYVELRCDPISGHTALYWYRQSLGQGPEFLIYFQGTGAADDSGLPNDRFFAVRPEGSVSTLKIQRTERGDSAVYLCASSLTGRTGGFSPLHFGNGTRLTVT.

The chain is built from TRBV6-1 and TRBJ2-2; D is possibly TRBD2 (7 bases). From germline, CDR1 is MNHNS and CDR2 SASEGT. The CDR3 consists of 17 residues. The V and J ends lost 4 bases and 2 bases respectively, with 17 bases between them. The CDR3 sequence: CASSARRGAGNTGELFF. The CDR3 DNA follows: TGTGCCAGCAGTGCCCGACGGGGGGCCGGAAACACCGGGGAGCTGTTTTTT.

This rearrangement joins TRBV29-1 to TRBJ1-1, with 9 bases lining up with TRBD1. CDR3 length: 11 amino acids. The V segment lost 7 bases and the J segment 7 bases; nucleotides outside the gene matches: 4. The V gene's germline CDR1 is SQVTM and CDR2 ANQGSEA. CDR3 region: CSARTGDEAFF. CDR3 DNA: TGCAGCGCACGGACAGGGGATGAAGCTTTCTTT. Supplemented by reference TRBV29-1 and TRBJ1-1, the full variable domain reads SAVISQKPSRDICQRGTSLTIQCQVDSQVTMMFWYRQQPGQSLTLIATANQGSEATYESGFVIDKFPISRPNLTFSTLTVSNMSPEDSSIYLCSARTGDEAFFGQGTRLTVV.

The rearrangement uses TRBV5-4 and TRBJ2-3; a possible D gene is TRBD2 (5 bases). Per the germline V gene, CDR1 is SGHNT and CDR2 is YYREEE (reference sequence). V was trimmed by 4 bases and J by 3 bases, leaving 12 bases between them. The CDR3 spans 14 residues. CDR3 sequence reads: CASSTRTFTDTQYF. CDR3 DNA sequence: TGTGCCAGCAGCACCAGGACTTTTACAGATACGCAGTATTTT.

This clone has a single count. V and J are TRBV2 and TRBJ2-1, with a weak D call TRBD2 (5 bases). Germline CDR1 reads SNHLY; CDR2 reads FYNNEI. V gave up 5 bases and J gave up 0 bases, with 11 bases separating them. The CDR3 sequence is 15 residues long. CDR3 amino acids: CASSYIGSSYNEQFF. CDR3 coding DNA: TGTGCCAGCAGTTACATAGGGAGCTCCTACAATGAGCAGTTCTTC.

This rearrangement joins TRBV5-4 to TRBJ2-3; 8 bases fit TRBD2. The junction had 5 bases not matched to a gene; V was cut back by 0 bases and J by 2 bases. The CDR3 totals 16 residues. Germline values: CDR1 SGHNT, CDR2 YYREEE (reference sequence). The DNA of the CDR3 is TGTGCCAGCAGCTTGGGAGCCGGGGGGGTCACAGATACGCAGTATTTT. Protein: CASSLGAGGVTDTQYF.

V and J are TRBV7-8 and TRBJ2-3; 11 nucleotides line up with TRBD2. The germline V gene encodes CDR1 SGHVS and CDR2 FQNEAQ. Trimming cost V 3 bases and J 0 bases; bases outside gene matches: 14. The CDR3 length is 20 residues. CDR3 protein: CASSFTSTSGKRASTDTQYF. In nucleotides, the CDR3 is TGTGCCAGCAGCTTCACTTCGACTAGCGGGAAACGCGCTAGCACAGATACGCAGTATTTT.

This clone has a handful of counts. This chain connects TRBV5-1 to TRBJ2-5; 7 bases line up with TRBD1. The junction had 11 bases not matched to a gene; V was cut back by 4 bases and J by 2 bases. This CDR3 comprises 16 residues. From germline, CDR1 is SGHRS and CDR2 YFSETQ. The CDR3 region is CASSPWDSAEQETQYF. CDR3 DNA: TGCGCCAGCAGCCCCTGGGACAGCGCAGAGCAAGAGACCCAGTACTTC.

The V call is TRBV5-4, the J call TRBJ1-1, with D perhaps matching TRBD1 (5 bases). Trimming took 4 bases from V and 2 from J, leaving 15 bases between them. Looked up from germline, CDR1 is SGHNT and CDR2 is YYREEE (reference sequence). This CDR3 contains 15 residues. The CDR3 DNA reads as TGTGCCAGCAGCCTGGCCGGGACTGTAAACACTGAAGCTTTCTTT. Amino acid sequence: CASSLAGTVNTEAFF.